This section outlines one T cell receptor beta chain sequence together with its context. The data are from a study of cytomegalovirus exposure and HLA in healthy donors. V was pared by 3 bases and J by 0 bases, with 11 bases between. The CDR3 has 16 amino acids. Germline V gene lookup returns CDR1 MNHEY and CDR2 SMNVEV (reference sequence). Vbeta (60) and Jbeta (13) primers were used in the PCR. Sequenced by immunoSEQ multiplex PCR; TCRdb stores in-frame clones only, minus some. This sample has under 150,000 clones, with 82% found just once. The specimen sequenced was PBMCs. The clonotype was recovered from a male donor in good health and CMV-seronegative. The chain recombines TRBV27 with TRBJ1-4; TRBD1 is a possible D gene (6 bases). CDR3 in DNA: TGTGCCAGCAGTTTTCAGGGGCCTGCAACTAATGAAAAACTGTTTTTT. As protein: CASSFQGPATNEKLFF.